These 14 T cell receptor beta chains share one sample of origin, sequenced in a study of breast tumors, draining lymph nodes, adjacent tissues. Breast cancer patients provided tissue from their axillary draining lymph nodes. TCRdb ran MiXCR on the multiplex PCR reads and lists one entry per CDR3 protein. This repertoire shows about 110,000 distinct CDR3 sequences, more than 25% found once; its top ten account for approximately 6%. The sample comprised axillary lymph node tissue. These receptors were collected from a female donor with breast cancer. Some clones in this sample may be carry-over from other donors' samples.

A note on this clonotype: A read error may explain this, as a much larger clone is one base away. Since no conserved phenylalanine or tryptophan closes the CDR3, a read error is the likely cause. The V and J genes are TRBV7-3 and TRBJ1-1, with D possibly TRBD1 on 6 matching bases. Germline V gives CDR1 SGHTA, CDR2 FQGTGA. The V and J ends lost 3 bases and 1 base respectively, with 9 bases between them. The CDR3 has 14 residues. CDR3 bases: TGTGCCAGCAGCTTGGGGGGCAGGAACACTGAAGCTTTCCTT. It translates to CASSLGGRNTEAFL.

This clonotype was counted many times. This chain joins TRBV7-2 and TRBJ1-3; 7 bases are a match to TRBD1. This CDR3 is built from 14 residues. Germline CDR1 is SGHTA and CDR2 is FQGNSA. V trimming: 1 base; J trimming: 4 bases; junction bases outside the gene matches: 1. The CDR3 loop reads CASSLGQGGNTIYF. The CDR3 DNA is TGTGCCAGCAGCTTAGGACAGGGAGGAAACACCATATATTTT.

This clonotype was observed at least ten times. The chain carries TRBV20-1 and TRBJ2-5; D unresolved. This CDR3 comprises 14 residues. Germline V lookup: CDR1 DFQATT, CDR2 SNEGSKA (reference sequence). V lost 0 bases to trimming and J lost 5 bases, with 13 bases between them. CDR3 nucleotide sequence: TGCAGTGCTAGAGATGCGCGGTTCGTGGAGACCCAGTACTTC. Translation: CSARDARFVETQYF.

With regard to this clonotype: A much larger clone lies one base from this, so it may be a read error. No conserved phenylalanine or tryptophan is present at the end of the CDR3, so a read error is the likely explanation. The chain recombines TRBV6-5 with TRBJ2-1; possibly TRBD2 for D (5 bases). This CDR3 has 14 amino acids. V dropped 5 bases and J dropped 4 bases, with 12 bases sitting between them. Germline V gives CDR1 MNHEY, CDR2 SVGAGI. The CDR3 sequence: CASSEFSDYNEQFL. CDR3 DNA: TGTGCCAGCAGTGAATTTAGCGATTACAATGAGCAGTTCCTC.

The rearrangement links TRBV12-1 to TRBJ1-5; TRBD1 is taken as the D call from the table, unchecked against the DNA. TRBV12-1 is designated a pseudogene. This CDR3 comprises 16 residues. The CDR3 is CASSLQVRVDNQPQHF. The DNA for the CDR3 is TGTGCCAGCAGCTTGCAGGTCAGGGTGGACAATCAGCCCCAGCATTTT.

In this sample, this clonotype turned up many times. This chain links TRBV20-1 with TRBJ1-2, with D possibly being TRBD1 (5 bases). From germline, CDR1 is DFQATT and CDR2 SNEGSKA (reference sequence). V lost 5 bases to trimming and J lost 1 base, with 5 bases between them. The CDR3 contains 11 residues. DNA for the CDR3: TGCAGTGCTGACAGTAACTATGGCTACACCTTC. Translation: CSADSNYGYTF.

This clonotype was recorded at least ten times. V usage is TRBV19 and J usage is TRBJ1-3; the D gene is possibly TRBD1 (6 bases). CDR1 is LNHDA, CDR2 SQIVND, per germline (reference sequence). The V gene lost 4 bases and the J gene lost 3 bases, with 13 bases spanning the gap. CDR3 size: 15 residues. The DNA of the CDR3 is TGTGCCAGTAGTACCCCAGGGGTATTTGGAAACACCATATATTTT. Protein: CASSTPGVFGNTIYF.

The gene calls are TRBV6-6 and TRBJ1-3; D is perhaps TRBD1 (5 bases). This CDR3 is 15 amino acids long. Trimming took off 10 bases at V and 3 bases at J, with 19 bases between the two ends. CDR1 and CDR2 from the germline V gene are MNHNY and SVGAGI (reference sequence). CDR3 nucleotide sequence: TGTGCCAACGAAAAGACCGGGGCAGGTGGAAACACCATATATTTT. Protein product: CANEKTGAGGNTIYF.

In this sample, this clonotype turned up many times. The chain joins TRBV9 to TRBJ2-7; TRBD2 matches at 8 bases. The trim removed 1 base at V and 7 bases at J, leaving 13 bases unmatched. Per the germline V gene, CDR1 is SGDLS and CDR2 is YYNGEE. The CDR3 extends over 16 amino acids. Here the CDR3 reads CASSVQSGGPSKEQYF. The CDR3 region has the DNA TGTGCCAGCAGCGTACAATCGGGAGGGCCCAGTAAAGAGCAGTACTTC.

This clonotype was seen ten or more times. This CDR3 is CASSGGRIGHSPLHF. The CDR3 nucleotides are TGTGCCAGCAGTGGGGGGAGGATTGGACATTCACCCCTCCACTTT. The chain recombines TRBV3-1 with TRBJ1-6; TRBD1 is a possible D gene (5 bases). Germline lookup yields CDR1 LGHDT and CDR2 YNNKEL (reference sequence). V was pared by 6 bases and J by 8 bases, with 17 bases between. The CDR3 runs 15 residues.

This clonotype was seen many times. The chain employs TRBV7-8 and TRBJ2-1, with D perhaps matching TRBD1 or TRBD2 (5 bases each). Trimming cost V 5 bases and J 6 bases, with 14 bases left between them. Germline CDR1 is SGHVS and CDR2 is FQNEAQ. The CDR3 is 14 amino acids. CDR3 sequence: CASSVGLGTNEQFF. The CDR3 nucleotides are TGTGCCAGCAGCGTAGGGTTGGGGACCAATGAGCAGTTCTTC.

This clonotype came up many times. CDR3 region: CAISEPDRGYGYTF. The DNA for the CDR3 is TGTGCCATCAGTGAGCCTGACAGGGGATATGGCTACACCTTC. This sequence joins TRBV10-3 and TRBJ1-2; 8 nucleotides align to TRBD1. CDR1 is ENHRY and CDR2 is SYGVKD in the germline V gene. CDR3 length equals 14 residues. Unmatched junction bases numbered 4, after V lost 2 bases and J lost 5 bases.

This rearrangement joins TRBV10-1 to TRBJ2-1, with D tentatively TRBD2 (6 bases). CDR3 length: 16 residues. V was trimmed by 2 bases and J by 6 bases, leaving 17 bases between them. The germline V gene encodes CDR1 WNHNN and CDR2 SYGVQD (reference sequence). The CDR3 region is CASSEVSGDLSNEQFF. For the CDR3, the DNA is TGCGCCAGCAGTGAGGTTAGCGGAGACCTATCCAATGAGCAGTTCTTC.

This clonotype has a handful of counts. This rearrangement joins TRBV9 to TRBJ1-1, with 9 bases matching TRBD1. The CDR3 contains 15 residues. V lost 1 base and J lost 4; bases outside the gene matches: 5. Germline V CDR1 and CDR2: SGDLS, YYNGEE. Here the CDR3 DNA reads TGTGCCAGCAGCGTAACACAGGGGGCGCCCACTGAAGCTTTCTTT. Its protein is CASSVTQGAPTEAFF.